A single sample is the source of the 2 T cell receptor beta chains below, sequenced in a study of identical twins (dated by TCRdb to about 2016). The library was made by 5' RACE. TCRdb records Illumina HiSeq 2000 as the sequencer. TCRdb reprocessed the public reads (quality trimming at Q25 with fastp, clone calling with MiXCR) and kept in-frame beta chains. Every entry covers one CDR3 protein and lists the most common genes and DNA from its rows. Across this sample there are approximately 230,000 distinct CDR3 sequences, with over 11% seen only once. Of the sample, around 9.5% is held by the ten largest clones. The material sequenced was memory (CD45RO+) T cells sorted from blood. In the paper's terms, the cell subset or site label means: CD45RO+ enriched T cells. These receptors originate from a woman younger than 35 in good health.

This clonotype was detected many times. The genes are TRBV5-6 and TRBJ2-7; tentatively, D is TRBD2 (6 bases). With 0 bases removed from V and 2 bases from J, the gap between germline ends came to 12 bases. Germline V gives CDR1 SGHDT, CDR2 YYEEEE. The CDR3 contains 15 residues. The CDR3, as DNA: TGTGCCAGCAGCTTGGCCGGAGGGCAGCCCTACGAGCAGTACTTC. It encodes CASSLAGGQPYEQYF.

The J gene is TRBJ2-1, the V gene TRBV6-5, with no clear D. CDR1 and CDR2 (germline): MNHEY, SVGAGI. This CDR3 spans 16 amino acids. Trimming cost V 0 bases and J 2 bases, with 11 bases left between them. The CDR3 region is CASSYSSTSAYNEQFF. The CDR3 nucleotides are TGTGCCAGCAGTTACTCGAGCACCAGCGCCTACAATGAGCAGTTCTTC.